The rows below give T cell receptor beta chains drawn from one sample of a study of CD8 T cells in ankylosing spondylitis. TCRdb reanalysed the 5' RACE reads using MiXCR and keeps one entry per CDR3 protein. Here the sample spans 200,000 to 300,000 distinct CDR3 sequences, roughly a tenth being singletons. Specimen: blood, either unsorted or a sorted T cell fraction (not recorded which). Receptors were obtained from a male donor with ankylosing spondylitis or in good health (not recorded which). Each CDR3 is given with its conserved first and last residue. The order of the fields is CDR3 protein, CDR3 length, V gene.

CDR3aa: CSTSPGLDNNEQFF
len: 14
v_gene: TRBV20-1

CDR3aa: CAWSATPGGRLANYGYTF
len: 18
v_gene: TRBV30

CDR3aa: CASSQDRRENTEAFF
len: 15
v_gene: TRBV4-2

CDR3aa: CATSRGSVKWEDEQYF
len: 16
v_gene: TRBV15

CDR3aa: CASSPQGASSGANVLTF
len: 17
v_gene: TRBV4-2

CDR3aa: CSARPAQGEKLFF
len: 13
v_gene: TRBV20-1

CDR3aa: CASRFLTGPEQYF
len: 13
v_gene: TRBV2

CDR3aa: CASSLGPNNQPQHF
len: 14
v_gene: TRBV11-2

CDR3aa: CSARRRGGSQPQHF
len: 14
v_gene: TRBV20-1

CDR3aa: CASSLTPGGTEAFF
len: 14
v_gene: TRBV7-6

CDR3aa: CASSQDGFYDEQFF
len: 14
v_gene: TRBV4-1

CDR3aa: CASSPLGLDTQYF
len: 13
v_gene: TRBV7-2

CDR3aa: CASSSRTPRFYEQYF
len: 15
v_gene: TRBV12-3/TRBV12-4

CDR3aa: CASSRDAGGKDTQYF
len: 15
v_gene: TRBV4-2

CDR3aa: CASSELAGSYNEQFF
len: 15
v_gene: TRBV6-1

CDR3aa: CASSSRPGLGSYEQYF
len: 16
v_gene: TRBV12-3/TRBV12-4

CDR3aa: CASSFRVNEQFF
len: 12
v_gene: TRBV19

CDR3aa: CASSLPGGYNEQFF
len: 14
v_gene: TRBV11-3

CDR3aa: CSASIASGSGTETQYF
len: 16
v_gene: TRBV20-1

CDR3aa: CASSLGTLGGYTF
len: 13
v_gene: TRBV7-2

CDR3aa: CASSLETGVGTNEKLFF
len: 17
v_gene: TRBV5-1

CDR3aa: CASSLGLVDEQYF
len: 13
v_gene: TRBV7-2

CDR3aa: CASSQRGLNEKLFF
len: 14
v_gene: TRBV3-1

CDR3aa: CASGDSSYEQYF
len: 12
v_gene: TRBV6-2/TRBV6-3

CDR3aa: CASSQDQQGSGNTIYF
len: 16
v_gene: TRBV14

CDR3aa: CASSLAGTEYYGYTF
len: 15
v_gene: TRBV7-9

CDR3aa: CASRSTGTNYGYTF
len: 14
v_gene: TRBV6-1

CDR3aa: CASSLALGPQYF
len: 12
v_gene: TRBV12-3/TRBV12-4

CDR3aa: CASSLSGENTEAFF
len: 14
v_gene: TRBV7-9

CDR3aa: CASSLAGDGPPTQYF
len: 15
v_gene: TRBV13

CDR3aa: CASSQPQTGKGTGELFF
len: 17
v_gene: TRBV4-1

CDR3aa: CASSTTGDSNQPQHF
len: 15
v_gene: TRBV12-3/TRBV12-4

CDR3aa: CARSYSRGAGYTF
len: 13
v_gene: TRBV6-5

CDR3aa: CASSRSGTGSSDTQYF
len: 16
v_gene: TRBV3-1

CDR3aa: CASSLSGGRALYNEQFF
len: 17
v_gene: TRBV12-3/TRBV12-4

CDR3aa: CASSSRPQSTYNEQFF
len: 16
v_gene: TRBV6-5

CDR3aa: CSALGDGYNEQFF
len: 13
v_gene: TRBV29-1

CDR3aa: CASSEPGPPYEQYF
len: 14
v_gene: TRBV25-1

CDR3aa: CASSLLAGEGTQYF
len: 14
v_gene: TRBV7-7

CDR3aa: CASSPRTGTAKTQYF
len: 15
v_gene: TRBV7-9

CDR3aa: CASSQDQGAGNEKLFF
len: 16
v_gene: TRBV4-1

CDR3aa: CASRPGLASDEQFF
len: 14
v_gene: TRBV6-5